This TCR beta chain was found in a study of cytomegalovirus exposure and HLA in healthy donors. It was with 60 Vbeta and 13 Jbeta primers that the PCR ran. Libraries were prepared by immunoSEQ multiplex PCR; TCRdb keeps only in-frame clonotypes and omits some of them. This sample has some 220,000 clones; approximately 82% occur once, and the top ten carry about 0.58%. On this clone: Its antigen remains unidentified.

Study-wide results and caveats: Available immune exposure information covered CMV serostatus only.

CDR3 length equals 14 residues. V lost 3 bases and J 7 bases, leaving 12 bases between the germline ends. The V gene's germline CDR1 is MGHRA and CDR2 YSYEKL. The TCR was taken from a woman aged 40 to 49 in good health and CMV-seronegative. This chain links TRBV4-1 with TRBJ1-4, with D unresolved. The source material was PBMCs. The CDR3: CASSQRSGIEKLFF. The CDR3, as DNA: TGCGCCAGCAGCCAGCGATCGGGAATTGAAAAACTGTTTTTT.